One TCR beta chain is described in this entry. Germline values: CDR1 MDHEN, CDR2 SYDVKM. V shed 4 bases and J shed 0 bases, with 13 bases lying between them. This CDR3 has 15 residues. These data come from a study of T cell repertoires in cytomegalovirus infection. Overall study context: Signatures in public TCR beta sequences pointed to both CMV infection and matching HLA type.

TCRdb passed the reads through MiXCR, listing each CDR3 protein once. Of under 850,000 distinct CDR3 sequences in the sample, 35% are singletons; the top ten hold around 2.6%. This TCR came from a human donor in good health (CMV status not recorded). Some clones in this sample may be carry-over from other donors' samples. The sample consisted of PBMCs. V usage is TRBV28 and J usage is TRBJ2-7; D not certain. CDR3 residues: CASSSKGRASYEQYF. The CDR3 DNA reads as TGTGCCAGCAGTTCCAAAGGTAGGGCCTCCTACGAGCAGTACTTC.